This T cell receptor (beta chain) originates from a study of T cell changes during pregnancy in multiple sclerosis. This table comes from immunoSEQ multiplex PCR, and its TCRdb copy is limited to in-frame clones, with some not included. The sample shows 55,000 to 70,000 clones, around nine tenths of them seen only once. This CDR3 spans 14 amino acids. Trimming removed 6 bases from V and 3 bases from J, with 14 bases in between. Germline V gives CDR1 MNHEY, CDR2 SMNVEV (reference sequence). This receptor was taken from a female donor in good health, enrolled as a control in a pregnancy study. This rearrangement joins TRBV27 to TRBJ1-1; perhaps TRBD1 as D (6 bases). Here the sequenced sample was peripheral blood, taken in the first trimester of pregnancy. CDR3 sequence: CASRDRTAYTEAFF. Here the CDR3 DNA reads TGTGCCAGCAGAGACCGGACAGCCTACACTGAAGCTTTCTTT.